The TCR beta chain under discussion was sequenced for a study of cytomegalovirus exposure and HLA in healthy donors. In the PCR, 60 Vbeta and 13 Jbeta primers were used. This table comes from immunoSEQ multiplex PCR, and its TCRdb copy is limited to in-frame clones, with some not included. The sample holds about 89,000 clones, approximately 81% seen once. This CDR3 contains 17 residues. Germline V gives CDR1 MDHEN, CDR2 SYDVKM. Trimming pared 4 bases from V and 2 bases from J, leaving 21 bases between. The clonotype comes from a man aged 35-49 years in good health and CMV-seropositive. The sequencing input was PBMCs. This chain connects TRBV28 to TRBJ2-7, with TRBD1 as a possible D gene (6 bases). CDR3 protein: CASSSLTGPTTTYEQYF. In DNA form, the CDR3 reads TGTGCCAGCAGTTCCCTGACAGGTCCCACCACCACCTACGAGCAGTACTTC.